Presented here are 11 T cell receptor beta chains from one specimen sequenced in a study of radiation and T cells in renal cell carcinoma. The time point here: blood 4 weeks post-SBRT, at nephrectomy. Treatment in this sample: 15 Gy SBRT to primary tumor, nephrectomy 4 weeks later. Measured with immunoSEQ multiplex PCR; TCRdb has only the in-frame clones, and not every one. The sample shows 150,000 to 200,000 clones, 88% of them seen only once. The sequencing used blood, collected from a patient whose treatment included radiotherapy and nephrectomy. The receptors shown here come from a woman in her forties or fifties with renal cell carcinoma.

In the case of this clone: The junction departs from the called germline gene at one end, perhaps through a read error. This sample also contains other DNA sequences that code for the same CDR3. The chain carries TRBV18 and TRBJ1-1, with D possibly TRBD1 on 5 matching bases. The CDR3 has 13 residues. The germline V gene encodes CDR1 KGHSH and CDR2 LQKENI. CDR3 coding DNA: TGTGCCAGCTCTCCACAGGTTAACACTGAAGCTTTCTTT. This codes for CASSPQVNTEAFF.

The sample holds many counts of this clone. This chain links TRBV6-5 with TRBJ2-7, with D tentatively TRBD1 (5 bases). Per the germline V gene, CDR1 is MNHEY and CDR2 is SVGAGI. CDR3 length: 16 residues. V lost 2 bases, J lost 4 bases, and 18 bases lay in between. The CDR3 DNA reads TGTGCCAGCAGTTACGGGGCAGGGTATCGAAAGTACGAGCAGTACTTC. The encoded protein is CASSYGAGYRKYEQYF.

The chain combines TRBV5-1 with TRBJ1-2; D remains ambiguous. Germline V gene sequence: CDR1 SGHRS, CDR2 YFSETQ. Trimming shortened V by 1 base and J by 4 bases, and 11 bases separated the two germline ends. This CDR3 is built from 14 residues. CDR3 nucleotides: TGCGCCAGCAGCTTGCTCTCGGCCTTCTATGGCTACACCTTC. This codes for CASSLLSAFYGYTF.

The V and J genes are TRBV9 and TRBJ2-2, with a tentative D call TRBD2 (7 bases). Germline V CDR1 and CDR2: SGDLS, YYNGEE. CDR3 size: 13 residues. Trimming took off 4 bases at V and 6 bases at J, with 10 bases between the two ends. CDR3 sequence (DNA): TGTGCCAGCAGCTCGCGGGGGCCCGGGGAGCTGTTTTTT. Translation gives CASSSRGPGELFF.

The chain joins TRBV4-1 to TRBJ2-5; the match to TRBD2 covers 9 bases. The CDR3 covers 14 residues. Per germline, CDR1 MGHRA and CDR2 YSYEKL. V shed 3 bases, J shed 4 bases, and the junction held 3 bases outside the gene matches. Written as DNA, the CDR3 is TGCGCCAGCAGCCAGGGACTAGCTTCAGAGACCCAGTACTTC. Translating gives CASSQGLASETQYF.

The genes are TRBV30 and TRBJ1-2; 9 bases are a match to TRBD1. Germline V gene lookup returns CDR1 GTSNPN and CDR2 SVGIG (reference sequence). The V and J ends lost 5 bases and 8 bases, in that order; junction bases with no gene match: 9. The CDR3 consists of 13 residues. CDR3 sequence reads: CAWGDRESAGYTF. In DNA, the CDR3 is TGTGCCTGGGGGGACAGGGAGTCAGCCGGCTACACCTTC. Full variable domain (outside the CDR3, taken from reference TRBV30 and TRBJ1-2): SQTIHQWPATLVQPVGSPLSLECTVEGTSNPNLYWYRQAAGRGLQLLFYSVGIGQISSEVPQNLSASRPQDRQFILSSKKLLLSDSGFYLCAWGDRESAGYTFGSGTRLTVV.

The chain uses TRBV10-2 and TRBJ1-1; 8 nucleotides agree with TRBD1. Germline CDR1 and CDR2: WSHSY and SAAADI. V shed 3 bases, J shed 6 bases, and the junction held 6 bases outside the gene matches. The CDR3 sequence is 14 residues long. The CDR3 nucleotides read TGCGCCAGCAGTGACAGGGGGCGAAGTTCTGAAGCTTTCTTT. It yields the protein CASSDRGRSSEAFF.

The CDR3 is CASSYATGEAFF. CDR3 DNA: TGTGCCAGCAGTTACGCGACGGGTGAAGCTTTCTTT. The chain joins TRBV6-5 to TRBJ1-1; unclear D gene. The length of the CDR3 is 12 residues. Looked up from germline, CDR1 is MNHEY and CDR2 is SVGAGI. The ends were cut back, 2 bases at V and 7 bases at J, with 8 bases in the middle.

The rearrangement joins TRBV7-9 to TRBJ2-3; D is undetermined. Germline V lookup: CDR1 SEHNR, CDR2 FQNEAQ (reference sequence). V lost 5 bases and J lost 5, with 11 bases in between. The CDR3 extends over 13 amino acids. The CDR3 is CASSLWGEDTQYF. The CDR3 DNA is TGTGCCAGCAGCCTGTGGGGTGAAGATACGCAGTATTTT.

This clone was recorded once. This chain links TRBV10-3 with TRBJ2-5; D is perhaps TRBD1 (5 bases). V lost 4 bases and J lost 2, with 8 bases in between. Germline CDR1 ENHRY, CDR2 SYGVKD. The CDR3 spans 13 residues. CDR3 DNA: TGTGCCATCAGTGCGACAGAACAAGAGACCCAGTACTTC. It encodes CAISATEQETQYF.

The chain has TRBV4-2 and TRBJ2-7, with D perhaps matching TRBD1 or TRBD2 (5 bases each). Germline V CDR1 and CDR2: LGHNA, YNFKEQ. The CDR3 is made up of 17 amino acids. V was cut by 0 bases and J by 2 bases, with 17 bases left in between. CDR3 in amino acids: CASSQEEQARGPYEQYF. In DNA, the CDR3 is TGTGCCAGCAGCCAAGAGGAACAGGCCCGAGGGCCCTACGAGCAGTACTTC.